These 30 T cell receptor beta chains were all obtained from the same sample, sequenced in a study of blood T cell repertoires in COVID-19. Produced via immunoSEQ multiplex PCR; TCRdb's table is partial and in-frame only. The data contain fewer than 200,000 clones, roughly 89% of them seen just once; the ten biggest clones take up roughly 3.1%. Sample: PBMCs or T cells enriched from blood (not recorded which). These receptors originate from a woman in her 30s who had been exposed to COVID-19.

This rearrangement joins TRBV12-3 or TRBV12-4 to TRBJ2-7, with TRBD1 matching over 11 bases. This CDR3 has 13 residues. After removal of 8 bases from V and 6 bases from J, the junction contained 6 bases not matched to a gene. The CDR3 nucleotides are TGTGCCAGCCAATGGGACAGGGGGAGCGAGCAGTACTTC. It specifies CASQWDRGSEQYF.

The gene calls are TRBV7-3 and TRBJ2-3; 11 positions match TRBD1. Losses at the gene ends were 2 bases for V and 1 base for J; bases not matched to a gene: 8. The V gene's germline CDR1 is SGHTA and CDR2 FQGTGA. The length of the CDR3 is 18 residues. The CDR3 protein is CASSLWGQGEWGTDTQYF. CDR3 DNA sequence: TGTGCCAGCAGCTTATGGGGACAGGGGGAGTGGGGCACAGATACGCAGTATTTT.

The V call is TRBV28, the J call TRBJ1-1; 11 nucleotides line up with TRBD1. Germline CDR1 is MDHEN and CDR2 is SYDVKM. This CDR3 has 17 residues. V lost 2 bases and J lost 1; bases outside the gene matches: 6. The CDR3, as DNA: TGTGCCAGCAGTTTAGGGACAGGGGGTTTGTGGAACACTGAAGCTTTCTTT. This encodes CASSLGTGGLWNTEAFF.

This clone has just one count. This chain joins TRBV5-1 and TRBJ1-5, with D unclear. The CDR3 is made up of 14 amino acids. Germline CDR1 is SGHRS and CDR2 is YFSETQ. V gave up 0 bases and J gave up 4 bases, with 8 bases separating them. The DNA for the CDR3 is TGCGCCAGCAGCTTGGGATCGGGAAATCAGCCCCAGCATTTT. It translates to CASSLGSGNQPQHF.

The chain recombines TRBV7-9 with TRBJ1-1; D ambiguous. CDR3 length equals 14 residues. Germline values: CDR1 SEHNR, CDR2 FQNEAQ (reference sequence). The V end lost 2 bases, the J end lost 0 bases, and 7 bases lay between the germline ends. The CDR3 sequence: CASSLLFVNTEAFF. The DNA for the CDR3 is TGTGCCAGCAGCTTACTGTTTGTGAACACTGAAGCTTTCTTT. Looking up the rest from reference TRBV7-9 and TRBJ1-1 gives the full variable domain: DTGVSQNPRHKITKRGQNVTFRCDPISEHNRLYWYRQTLGQGPEFLTYFQNEAQLEKSRLLSDRFSAERPKGSFSTLEIQRTEQGDSAMYLCASSLLFVNTEAFFGQGTRLTVV.

This clone was counted between two and nine times. CDR3 sequence (DNA): TGTGCCAGCTCACCCTACGCGTCAGGGGGCAGTTCTGAAGCTTTCTTT. Residues: CASSPYASGGSSEAFF. The chain joins TRBV18 to TRBJ1-1, with 8 bases lining up with TRBD1. V shed 3 bases and J 6 bases; nucleotides not matched to a gene: 12. There are 16 residues in the CDR3. CDR1 is KGHSH, CDR2 LQKENI, per germline.

This clone came up once. The chain uses TRBV10-2 and TRBJ2-3, with 7 bases fitting TRBD1. This CDR3 spans 13 amino acids. Germline CDR1 and CDR2: WSHSY and SAAADI. V lost 6 bases to trimming and J lost 7 bases; unmatched junction nucleotides: 7. DNA of the CDR3: TGCGCCAGCAGCCAGACAGGGTGGAATACGCAGTATTTT. It specifies CASSQTGWNTQYF.

The gene calls are TRBV7-3 and TRBJ1-1; 9 bases align to TRBD1. The trim removed 2 bases at V and 3 bases at J, leaving 7 bases unmatched. CDR3 size: 16 residues. Germline V CDR1 and CDR2: SGHTA, FQGTGA. The DNA for the CDR3 is TGTGCCAGCAGCTTAGCGGGACAGGGTTTTTACACTGAAGCTTTCTTT. Protein product: CASSLAGQGFYTEAFF.

The V gene is TRBV7-2, the J gene TRBJ2-1, with 10 nucleotides matching TRBD1. Unmatched junction bases numbered 2, after V lost 5 bases and J lost 4 bases. Germline V gene sequence: CDR1 SGHTA, CDR2 FQGNSA. The CDR3 loop spans 14 amino acids. The CDR3 protein is CASSRGQGYNEQFF. The DNA for the CDR3 is TGTGCCAGCAGCCGGGGACAGGGGTACAATGAGCAGTTCTTC.

This clone was observed once. V and J are TRBV9 and TRBJ1-2; 11 bases are a match to TRBD1. This CDR3 has 16 residues. CDR1 and CDR2 (germline): SGDLS, YYNGEE. Losses at the gene ends were 0 bases for V and 8 bases for J; bases not matched to a gene: 9. CDR3 in DNA: TGTGCCAGCAGCGTAGCGGGACAGGGGGTTCATGGGGGCTACACCTTC. This sequence encodes CASSVAGQGVHGGYTF. The complete variable domain, with remaining parts taken from reference TRBV9 and TRBJ1-2, reads DSGVTQTPKHLITATGQRVTLRCSPRSGDLSVYWYQQSLDQGLQFLIQYYNGEERAKGNILERFSAQQFPDLHSELNLSSLELGDSALYFCASSVAGQGVHGGYTFGSGTRLTVV.

J is TRBJ1-1 and V is TRBV19, with 9 bases identical to TRBD1. V lost 6 bases and J lost 5; bases outside the gene matches: 4. The length of the CDR3 is 13 residues. Germline loops: CDR1 LNHDA, CDR2 SQIVND (reference sequence). CDR3 sequence: CASSTQGATEAFF. In DNA, the CDR3 is TGTGCCAGTAGCACACAGGGGGCTACTGAAGCTTTCTTT.

The chain has TRBV30 and TRBJ2-7; 8 nucleotides agree with TRBD2. This CDR3 is 16 amino acids long. Germline V CDR1 and CDR2: GTSNPN, SVGIG (reference sequence). The trim removed 3 bases at V and 2 bases at J, leaving 12 bases unmatched. As DNA, the CDR3 is TGTGCCTGGAGCCGAAGAGCGGGGGAACCCCCCTACGAGCAGTACTTC. This codes for CAWSRRAGEPPYEQYF.

J is TRBJ1-6 and V is TRBV7-2, with D possibly being TRBD1 (6 bases). CDR3 size: 13 residues. V was clipped by 5 bases and J by 6 bases, with 8 bases between them. CDR1 is SGHTA, CDR2 FQGNSA, per germline. CDR3 DNA sequence: TGTGCCAGCAGCCTGGGGGCTAATTCACCCCTCCACTTT. Translated, it gives CASSLGANSPLHF.

The rearrangement joins TRBV2 to TRBJ1-1, with 7 bases aligning to TRBD1. CDR1 and CDR2 (germline): SNHLY, FYNNEI. The CDR3 runs to 19 residues. V lost 6 bases, J lost 2 bases, and 21 bases stayed unmatched. The DNA for the CDR3 is TGTGCCAGCAGGACCCGAGACAGGGCCCAAGCCTTTGAAAACACTGAAGCTTTCTTT. Translation gives CASRTRDRAQAFENTEAFF.

This clone was counted only a few times. This chain joins TRBV2 and TRBJ1-1, with D uncertain. Trimming removed 2 bases from V and 5 bases from J, with 3 bases in between. This CDR3 spans 11 amino acids. Germline CDR1 reads SNHLY; CDR2 reads FYNNEI. In nucleotides, the CDR3 is TGTGCCAGCAGTGAATATACTGAAGCTTTCTTT. This sequence encodes CASSEYTEAFF. The whole variable domain, filled in from reference TRBV2 and TRBJ1-1, reads EPEVTQTPSHQVTQMGQEVILRCVPISNHLYFYWYRQILGQKVEFLVSFYNNEISEKSEIFDDQFSVERPDGSNFTLKIRSTKLEDSAMYFCASSEYTEAFFGQGTRLTVV.

The J gene is TRBJ1-5, the V gene TRBV7-9; no clear D. With 5 bases removed from V and 3 bases from J, the gap between germline ends came to 11 bases. Germline CDR1 and CDR2: SEHNR and FQNEAQ (reference sequence). This CDR3 spans 14 amino acids. The CDR3 DNA reads as TGTGCCAGCAGCCCTAGTAGTTCCAATCAGCCCCAGCATTTT. This gives the protein CASSPSSSNQPQHF.

The chain couples TRBV13 to TRBJ2-1; TRBD2 matches at 11 bases. Looked up from germline, CDR1 is PRHDT and CDR2 is FYEKMQ (reference sequence). The CDR3 contains 16 residues. V was clipped by 1 base and J by 6 bases; unmatched bases: 5. The CDR3 loop is CASSLDYSGGANEQFF. CDR3 coding DNA: TGTGCCAGCAGCTTAGATTATAGCGGGGGGGCCAATGAGCAGTTCTTC.

This chain links TRBV6-1 with TRBJ1-5; D unresolved. Germline CDR1 is MNHNS and CDR2 is SASEGT. This CDR3 spans 17 amino acids. V shed 1 base and J shed 5 bases, with 18 bases lying between them. The chain's CDR3 is CASSEVGALMHYQPQHF. In DNA, the CDR3 is TGTGCCAGCAGTGAAGTCGGTGCTTTGATGCATTATCAGCCCCAGCATTTT.

V and J are TRBV19 and TRBJ2-5, with 7 bases lining up with TRBD1. Germline CDR1 LNHDA, CDR2 SQIVND (reference sequence). V shed 3 bases and J 3 bases; nucleotides not matched to a gene: 1. This CDR3 has 13 residues. CDR3 protein: CASSITGEETQYF. The CDR3 coding sequence is TGTGCCAGTAGTATCACAGGGGAAGAGACCCAGTACTTC.

This sequence joins TRBV19 and TRBJ1-2, with TRBD1 matching over 7 bases. CDR3 length: 12 amino acids. Trimming took 2 bases from V and 8 from J; bases not matched to a gene: 2. In germline, CDR1 is LNHDA, CDR2 SQIVND (reference sequence). For the CDR3, the DNA is TGTGCCAGTAGTATAAGACAGGGAGGCTACACCTTC. This sequence encodes CASSIRQGGYTF. The variable domain in full, completed from reference TRBV19 and TRBJ1-2, reads DGGITQSPKYLFRKEGQNVTLSCEQNLNHDAMYWYRQDPGQGLRLIYYSQIVNDFQKGDIAEGYSVSREKKESFPLTVTSAQKNPTAFYLCASSIRQGGYTFGSGTRLTVV.

The chain has TRBV30 and TRBJ1-1, with a possible D match to TRBD1 (5 bases). V lost 1 base to trimming and J lost 6 bases, with 18 bases between them. The CDR3 covers 15 residues. From germline, CDR1 is GTSNPN and CDR2 SVGIG (reference sequence). The CDR3 reads CAWSEAHGGVAEAFF. For the CDR3, the DNA is TGTGCCTGGAGTGAGGCTCATGGGGGGGTCGCTGAAGCTTTCTTT.

J is TRBJ1-2 and V is TRBV5-5; tentative D call: TRBD1 (6 bases). This CDR3 has 13 residues. Trimming stripped 2 bases from V and 8 bases from J, with 13 bases between. CDR1 and CDR2 (germline): SGHKS, YYEKEE (reference sequence). The CDR3 sequence is CASSFPGDGGYTF. DNA for the CDR3: TGTGCCAGCAGCTTCCCAGGGGATGGGGGCTACACCTTC.

CDR3 residues: CASSFQTGLDGYTF. The CDR3 region has the DNA TGTGCCAGCAGCTTCCAGACAGGGCTGGATGGCTACACCTTC. This chain uses TRBV5-4 with TRBJ1-2, with 7 bases lining up with TRBD1. Trimming took 2 bases from V and 6 from J; bases not matched to a gene: 7. Germline CDR1 and CDR2: SGHNT and YYREEE (reference sequence). The CDR3 totals 14 residues.

The rearrangement joins TRBV16 to TRBJ1-3; 8 bases are a match to TRBD1. This CDR3 is 16 amino acids long. The J segment lost 2 bases and the V segment lost 5 bases, leaving 8 bases of the junction unmatched. Germline V gives CDR1 KGHSY, CDR2 FQNENV. The CDR3 DNA is TGTGCCAGCAGCGGGACAGGCGGTCAGGCTGGAAACACCATATATTTT. It yields the protein CASSGTGGQAGNTIYF.

The chain employs TRBV10-3 and TRBJ2-7; maybe TRBD2 (5 bases). The CDR3 contains 12 residues. Trimming shortened V by 10 bases and J by 3 bases, and 13 bases separated the two germline ends. In germline, CDR1 is ENHRY, CDR2 SYGVKD. CDR3 sequence reads: CATGEWNYEQYF. In DNA, the CDR3 is TGTGCCACCGGGGAGTGGAACTACGAGCAGTACTTC.

The chain employs TRBV11-2 and TRBJ1-2, with D hard to call. The CDR3 spans 15 residues. Germline CDR1 reads SGHAT; CDR2 reads FQNNGV. The V gene lost 5 bases and the J gene lost 8 bases, with 21 bases spanning the gap. Here the CDR3 DNA reads TGTGCCAGCAGCCATTCTCGGCATTCCCTCGGGGGCTACACCTTC. Its protein product is CASSHSRHSLGGYTF. The complete variable domain, with remaining parts taken from reference TRBV11-2 and TRBJ1-2, reads EAGVAQSPRYKIIEKRQSVAFWCNPISGHATLYWYQQILGQGPKLLIQFQNNGVVDDSQLPKDRFSAERLKGVDSTLKIQPAKLEDSAVYLCASSHSRHSLGGYTFGSGTRLTVV.

The rearrangement links TRBV4-1 to TRBJ2-1; TRBD1 agrees at 7 bases. The V segment lost 8 bases and the J segment 0 bases; nucleotides outside the gene matches: 10. The CDR3 runs 16 residues. Germline loops: CDR1 MGHRA, CDR2 YSYEKL. CDR3 amino acids: CASRLGQASSYNEQFF. The CDR3 DNA follows: TGCGCCAGCCGTTTAGGACAGGCAAGCTCCTACAATGAGCAGTTCTTC.

The rearrangement links TRBV30 to TRBJ2-1; D is unresolved. In germline, CDR1 is GTSNPN, CDR2 SVGIG (reference sequence). The CDR3 is made up of 13 amino acids. V lost 2 bases and J lost 8, with 13 bases in between. This CDR3 is CAWSRNARDEQFF. The CDR3 DNA follows: TGTGCCTGGAGTCGTAACGCTCGGGATGAGCAGTTCTTC.

This chain's CDR3 is CASIGDRGYEQYF. The DNA for the CDR3 is TGCGCCAGCATCGGGGACAGGGGGTACGAGCAGTACTTC. The V and J genes are TRBV5-1 and TRBJ2-7; TRBD1 matches 11 bases. This CDR3 region has 13 residues. CDR1 SGHRS and CDR2 YFSETQ come from the germline V gene. V gave up 6 bases and J gave up 4 bases; unmatched junction bases: 3.

Regarding this clone: At one of its ends the junction is not consistent with the germline gene, which may arise from a read error. The chain has TRBV7-7 and TRBJ2-2; the match to TRBD2 covers 10 bases. CDR3 size: 16 residues. The germline V gene has CDR1 SSHAT and CDR2 FNYEAQ (reference sequence). The chain's CDR3 is CASSSTSGDHGGELFF. In nucleotides, the CDR3 is TGTGCTAGCAGTTCTACTAGCGGGGATCACGGGGGGGAGCTGTTTTTT.